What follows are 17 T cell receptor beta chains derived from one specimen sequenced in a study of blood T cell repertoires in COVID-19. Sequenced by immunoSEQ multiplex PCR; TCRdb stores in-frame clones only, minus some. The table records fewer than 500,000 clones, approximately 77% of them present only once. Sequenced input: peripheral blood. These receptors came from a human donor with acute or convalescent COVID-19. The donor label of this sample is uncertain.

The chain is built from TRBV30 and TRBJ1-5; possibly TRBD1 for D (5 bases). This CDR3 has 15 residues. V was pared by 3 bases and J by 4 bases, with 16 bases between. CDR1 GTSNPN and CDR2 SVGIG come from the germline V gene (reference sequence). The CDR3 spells CAWSAGQVGNQPQHF. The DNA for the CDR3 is TGTGCCTGGAGCGCGGGGCAGGTGGGGAATCAGCCCCAGCATTTT.

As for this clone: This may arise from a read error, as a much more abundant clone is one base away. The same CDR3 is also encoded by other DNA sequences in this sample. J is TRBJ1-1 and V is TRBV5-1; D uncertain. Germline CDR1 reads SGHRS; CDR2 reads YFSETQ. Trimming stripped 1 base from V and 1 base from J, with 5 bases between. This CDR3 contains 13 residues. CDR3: CASSLTENTEAFF. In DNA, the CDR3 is TGCGCCAGCAGCTTGACAGAGAACACTGAAGCTTTCTTT.

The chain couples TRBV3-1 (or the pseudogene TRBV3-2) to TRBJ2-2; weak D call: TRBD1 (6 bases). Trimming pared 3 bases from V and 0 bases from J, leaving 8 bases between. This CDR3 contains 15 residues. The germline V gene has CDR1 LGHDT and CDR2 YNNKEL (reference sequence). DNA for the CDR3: TGTGCCAGCAGCCAGGGGGCCGCGAACACCGGGGAGCTGTTTTTT. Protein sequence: CASSQGAANTGELFF.

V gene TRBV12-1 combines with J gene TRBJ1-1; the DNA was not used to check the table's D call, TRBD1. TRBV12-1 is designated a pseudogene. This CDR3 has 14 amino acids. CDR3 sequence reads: CASSLEWKEGAFFF. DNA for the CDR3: TGTGCCAGCAGCTTGGAATGGAAAGAGGGGGCGTTTTTCTTT.

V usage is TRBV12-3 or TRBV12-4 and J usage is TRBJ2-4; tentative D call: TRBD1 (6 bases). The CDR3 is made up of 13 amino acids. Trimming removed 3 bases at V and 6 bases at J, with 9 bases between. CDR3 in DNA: TGTGCCAGCAGTTTGGACAGTCGAAACATTCAGTACTTC. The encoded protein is CASSLDSRNIQYF.

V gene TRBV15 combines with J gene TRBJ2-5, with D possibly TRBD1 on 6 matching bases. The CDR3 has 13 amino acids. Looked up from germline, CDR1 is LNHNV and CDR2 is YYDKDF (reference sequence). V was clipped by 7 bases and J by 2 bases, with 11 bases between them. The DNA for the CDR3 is TGTGCCACCACGAACAGGGTACAAGAGACCCAGTACTTC. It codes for CATTNRVQETQYF.

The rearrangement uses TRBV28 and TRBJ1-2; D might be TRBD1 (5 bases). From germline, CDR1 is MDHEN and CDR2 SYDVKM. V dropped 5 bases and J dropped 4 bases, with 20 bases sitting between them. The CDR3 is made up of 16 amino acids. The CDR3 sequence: CASSDPPGLNIYGYTF. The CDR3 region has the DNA TGTGCCAGCAGTGATCCTCCGGGACTGAACATCTATGGCTACACCTTC.

The CDR3 sequence is CASSKGPGTGGFGEQFF. DNA for the CDR3: TGTGCCAGCAGTAAAGGGCCGGGGACAGGGGGTTTCGGTGAGCAGTTCTTC. The J gene is TRBJ2-1, the V gene TRBV2; 11 bases are a match to TRBD1. CDR3 length: 17 amino acids. Germline V lookup: CDR1 SNHLY, CDR2 FYNNEI. V gave up 5 bases and J gave up 9 bases; unmatched junction bases: 15.

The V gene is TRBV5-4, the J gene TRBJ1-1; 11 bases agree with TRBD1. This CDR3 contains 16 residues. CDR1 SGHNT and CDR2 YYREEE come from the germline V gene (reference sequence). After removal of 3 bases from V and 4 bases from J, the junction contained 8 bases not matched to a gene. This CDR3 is CASSWGPGTGGTEAFF. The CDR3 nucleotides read TGTGCCAGCAGCTGGGGGCCGGGGACAGGGGGCACTGAAGCTTTCTTT.

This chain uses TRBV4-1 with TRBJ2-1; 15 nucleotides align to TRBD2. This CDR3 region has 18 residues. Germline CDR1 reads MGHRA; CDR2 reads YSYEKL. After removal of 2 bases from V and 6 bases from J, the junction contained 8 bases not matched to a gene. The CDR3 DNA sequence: TGCGCCAGCAGCCAACACAGGACTAGCGGGGGGGGAATCAATGAGCAGTTCTTC. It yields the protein CASSQHRTSGGGINEQFF.

This CDR3 is CASSVQGGNQPQHF. CDR3 nucleotides: TGTGCCAGTAGTGTCCAGGGTGGCAATCAGCCCCAGCATTTT. J is TRBJ1-5 and V is TRBV19; D is possibly TRBD1 (5 bases). V was clipped by 5 bases and J by 2 bases, with 10 bases between them. CDR3 length: 14 amino acids. Germline lookup yields CDR1 LNHDA and CDR2 SQIVND (reference sequence).

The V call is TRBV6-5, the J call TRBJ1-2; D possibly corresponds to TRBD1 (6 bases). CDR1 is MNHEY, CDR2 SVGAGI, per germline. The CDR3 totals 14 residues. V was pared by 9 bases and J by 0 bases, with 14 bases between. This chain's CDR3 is CASHGQPTNYGYTF. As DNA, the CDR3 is TGTGCCAGTCATGGACAGCCCACTAACTATGGCTACACCTTC.

CDR3 coding DNA: TGCGCCAGCAGCACCGGACAGGTGCTCTATGGCTACACCTTC. Encoded protein: CASSTGQVLYGYTF. The chain uses TRBV5-1 and TRBJ1-2; 7 bases are a match to TRBD1. Germline CDR1 and CDR2: SGHRS and YFSETQ. J gave up 4 bases and V 4 bases, and 7 bases lay outside the gene matches. The CDR3 has 14 amino acids.

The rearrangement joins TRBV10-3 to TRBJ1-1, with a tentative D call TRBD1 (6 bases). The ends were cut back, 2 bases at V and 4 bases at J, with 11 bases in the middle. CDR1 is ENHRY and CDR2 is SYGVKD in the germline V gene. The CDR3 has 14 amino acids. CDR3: CAISEVGGVTEAFF. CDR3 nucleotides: TGTGCCATCAGTGAGGTAGGGGGAGTCACTGAAGCTTTCTTT.

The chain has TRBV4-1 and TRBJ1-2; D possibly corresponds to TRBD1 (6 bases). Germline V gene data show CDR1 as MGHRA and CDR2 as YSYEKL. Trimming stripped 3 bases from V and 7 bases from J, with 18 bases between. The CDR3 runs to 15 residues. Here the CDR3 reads CASSHTTGRSPGYTF. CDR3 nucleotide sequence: TGCGCCAGCAGCCACACGACAGGCCGTTCACCTGGCTACACCTTC.

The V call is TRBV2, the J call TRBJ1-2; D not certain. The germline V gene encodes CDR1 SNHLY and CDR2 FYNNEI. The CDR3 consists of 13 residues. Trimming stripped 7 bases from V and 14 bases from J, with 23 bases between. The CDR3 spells CASITRRVLDETF. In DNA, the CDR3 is TGTGCCAGCATCACGCGGAGGGTCTTGGATGAGACCTTC.

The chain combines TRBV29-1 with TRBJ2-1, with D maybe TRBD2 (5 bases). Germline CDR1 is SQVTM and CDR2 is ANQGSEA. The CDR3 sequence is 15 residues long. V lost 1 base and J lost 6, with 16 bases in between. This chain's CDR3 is CSVEGRLEFRNEQFF. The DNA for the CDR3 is TGCAGCGTTGAAGGGAGGCTAGAGTTCCGCAATGAGCAGTTCTTC.